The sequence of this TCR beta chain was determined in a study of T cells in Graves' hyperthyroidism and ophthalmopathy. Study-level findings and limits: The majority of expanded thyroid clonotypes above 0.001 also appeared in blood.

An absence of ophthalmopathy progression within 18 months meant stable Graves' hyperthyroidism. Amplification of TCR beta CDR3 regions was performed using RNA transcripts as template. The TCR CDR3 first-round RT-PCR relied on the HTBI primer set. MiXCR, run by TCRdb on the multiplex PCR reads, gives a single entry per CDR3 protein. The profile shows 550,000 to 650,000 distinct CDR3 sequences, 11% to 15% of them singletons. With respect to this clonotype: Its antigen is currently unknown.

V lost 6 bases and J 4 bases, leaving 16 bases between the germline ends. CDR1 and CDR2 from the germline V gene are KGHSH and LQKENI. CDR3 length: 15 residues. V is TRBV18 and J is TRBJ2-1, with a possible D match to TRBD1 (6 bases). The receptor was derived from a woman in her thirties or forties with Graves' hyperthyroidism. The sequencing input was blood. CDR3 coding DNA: TGTGCCAGCTCCCCTAACGCGGACAGATACAATGAGCAGTTCTTC. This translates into CASSPNADRYNEQFF.